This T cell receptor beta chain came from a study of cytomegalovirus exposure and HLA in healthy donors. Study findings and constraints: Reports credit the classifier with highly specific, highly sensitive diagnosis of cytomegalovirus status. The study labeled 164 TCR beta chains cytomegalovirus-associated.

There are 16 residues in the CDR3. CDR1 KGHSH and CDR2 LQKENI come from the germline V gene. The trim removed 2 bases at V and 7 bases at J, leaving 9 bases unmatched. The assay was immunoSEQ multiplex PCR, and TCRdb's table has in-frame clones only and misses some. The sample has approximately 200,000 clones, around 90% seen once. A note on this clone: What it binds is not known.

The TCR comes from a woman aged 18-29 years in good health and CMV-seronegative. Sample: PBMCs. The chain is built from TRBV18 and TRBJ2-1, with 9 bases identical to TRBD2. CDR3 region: CASSPSAGGPENEQFF. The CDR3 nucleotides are TGTGCCAGCTCACCATCGGCGGGAGGGCCTGAAAATGAGCAGTTCTTC.